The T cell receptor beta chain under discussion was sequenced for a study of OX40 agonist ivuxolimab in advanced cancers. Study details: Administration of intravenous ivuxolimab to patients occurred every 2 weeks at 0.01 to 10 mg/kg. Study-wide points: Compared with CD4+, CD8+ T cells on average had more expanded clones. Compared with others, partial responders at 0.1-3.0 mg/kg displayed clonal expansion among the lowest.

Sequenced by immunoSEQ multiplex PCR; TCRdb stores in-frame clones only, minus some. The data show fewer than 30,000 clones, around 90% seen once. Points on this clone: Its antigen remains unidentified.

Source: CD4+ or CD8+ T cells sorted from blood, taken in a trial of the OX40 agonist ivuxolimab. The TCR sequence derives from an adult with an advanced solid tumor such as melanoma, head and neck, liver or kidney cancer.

This CDR3 is CASSLENRQETQYF. The CDR3, as DNA: TGTGCCAGCAGCTTAGAAAACAGGCAAGAGACCCAGTACTTC. The chain recombines TRBV7-2 with TRBJ2-5, with D possibly TRBD1 on 5 matching bases. The CDR3 runs to 14 residues. Germline V lookup: CDR1 SGHTA, CDR2 FQGNSA. V was pared by 1 base and J by 2 bases, with 8 bases between.